A single sample is the source of the 32 T cell receptor beta chains below, sequenced in a study of cytomegalovirus exposure and HLA in healthy donors. The PCR ran on 60 Vbeta and 13 Jbeta primers. The method was immunoSEQ multiplex PCR; TCRdb's version includes in-frame clones alone and lacks a portion of them. The sample holds about 120,000 clones, about 70% seen once. What was sequenced was PBMCs. These receptors were collected from a human donor in good health.

The J gene is TRBJ1-3, the V gene TRBV10-3; 7 bases agree with TRBD1. CDR1 and CDR2 from the germline V gene are ENHRY and SYGVKD. The CDR3 loop spans 14 amino acids. V was clipped by 8 bases and J by 3 bases; unmatched bases: 7. CDR3 in amino acids: CAIEGDSHGNTIYF. The CDR3 nucleotides are TGTGCCATCGAGGGGGACAGCCATGGAAACACCATATATTTT.

The rearrangement joins TRBV5-1 to TRBJ2-7; D is uncertain. The CDR3 has 13 residues. Per the germline V gene, CDR1 is SGHRS and CDR2 is YFSETQ. Trimming took 0 bases from V and 2 from J, leaving 6 bases between them. The CDR3 is CASSLAGTYEQYF. The CDR3 DNA follows: TGCGCCAGCAGCTTGGCGGGTACCTACGAGCAGTACTTC.

J is TRBJ2-7 and V is TRBV30; the D is unclear. This CDR3 comprises 11 residues. V gave up 2 bases and J gave up 5 bases, with 7 bases separating them. The germline V gene encodes CDR1 GTSNPN and CDR2 SVGIG (reference sequence). This CDR3 is CAWSPQNEQYF. The CDR3 DNA sequence: TGTGCCTGGAGTCCACAGAACGAGCAGTACTTC.

The V call is TRBV5-1, the J call TRBJ2-1; 11 positions match TRBD2. The CDR3 consists of 16 residues. CDR1 is SGHRS, CDR2 YFSETQ, per germline. Germline trimming cut 4 bases from V and 9 bases from J; bases unmatched to any gene: 12. The CDR3: CASSDTSGSYGGEQFF. The CDR3 region has the DNA TGCGCCAGCAGCGACACTAGCGGGAGCTACGGAGGTGAGCAGTTCTTC. Using reference TRBV5-1 and TRBJ2-1 for the parts outside the CDR3, the full variable domain is KAGVTQTPRYLIKTRGQQVTLSCSPISGHRSVSWYQQTPGQGLQFLFEYFSETQRNKGNFPGRFSGRQFSNSRSEMNVSTLELGDSALYLCASSDTSGSYGGEQFFGPGTRLTVL.

This chain links TRBV18 with TRBJ1-3, with a possible D match to TRBD1 (5 bases). V lost 3 bases, J lost 7 bases, and 19 bases lay in between. This CDR3 is built from 16 residues. Per the germline V gene, CDR1 is KGHSH and CDR2 is LQKENI. As DNA, the CDR3 is TGTGCCAGCTCACCGGGCAGACAGAGCGGGAAGAACACCATATATTTT. Amino acid sequence: CASSPGRQSGKNTIYF.

This clone turned up a few times. The rearrangement links TRBV28 to TRBJ2-7; TRBD1 matches 9 bases. V lost 4 bases to trimming and J lost 8 bases; unmatched junction nucleotides: 15. Germline V gene sequence: CDR1 MDHEN, CDR2 SYDVKM. The CDR3 runs to 16 residues. The CDR3 region has the DNA TGTGCCAGCAGTTCGACATACAGGGGGCCCTCCCGTCAGCAGTACTTC. Protein: CASSSTYRGPSRQQYF.

V gene TRBV19 combines with J gene TRBJ2-2; 8 bases fit TRBD1. The junction had 8 bases not matched to a gene; V was cut back by 5 bases and J by 6 bases. The CDR3 spans 15 residues. Germline V lookup: CDR1 LNHDA, CDR2 SQIVND (reference sequence). The DNA of the CDR3 is TGTGCCAGTAGTCCTTGGACAGGGTTCCCCGGGGAGCTGTTTTTT. Its translation is CASSPWTGFPGELFF.

V is TRBV28 and J is TRBJ2-7; TRBD2 is a possible D gene (6 bases). The V gene lost 5 bases and the J gene lost 0 bases, with 17 bases spanning the gap. The CDR3 contains 16 residues. CDR1 MDHEN and CDR2 SYDVKM come from the germline V gene. The CDR3 reads CASSRGRGTGSYEQYF. CDR3 bases: TGTGCCAGCAGTCGAGGTCGTGGGACTGGCTCCTACGAGCAGTACTTC.

This chain joins TRBV9 and TRBJ2-7, with 14 bases fitting TRBD2. This CDR3 has 15 amino acids. Germline loops: CDR1 SGDLS, CDR2 YYNGEE. The ends lost 3 bases at V and 3 bases at J; junction bases unmatched: 2. Here the CDR3 reads CASSGGTSGGYEQYF. The CDR3 DNA reads as TGTGCCAGCAGCGGCGGGACTAGCGGGGGCTACGAGCAGTACTTC.

The CDR3 coding sequence is TGCGCCAGCAGCTTGTCCCCCGATCGATATGAGGAGCAGTACTTC. Its translation is CASSLSPDRYEEQYF. V usage is TRBV5-1 and J usage is TRBJ2-7, with D unclear. Germline loops: CDR1 SGHRS, CDR2 YFSETQ. This CDR3 has 15 residues. Between the trimmed V and J ends, which lost 1 base and 7 bases, there was a span of 18 bases.

The V gene is TRBV5-1, the J gene TRBJ2-1; no reliable D call. CDR3 size: 11 residues. The germline V gene encodes CDR1 SGHRS and CDR2 YFSETQ. Trimming shortened V by 0 bases and J by 9 bases, and 4 bases separated the two germline ends. The CDR3 bases are TGCGCCAGCAGCTTGGGAGGTGAGCAGTTCTTC. Its translation: CASSLGGEQFF.

The chain has TRBV5-1 and TRBJ1-4; weak D call: TRBD1 (6 bases). Germline V gene data show CDR1 as SGHRS and CDR2 as YFSETQ. This CDR3 is built from 15 residues. V lost 4 bases, J lost 3 bases, and 13 bases lay in between. CDR3 DNA sequence: TGCGCCAGCAGCCCCGAACAGGGTTCTAATGAAAAACTGTTTTTT. Its protein is CASSPEQGSNEKLFF.

This sequence joins TRBV5-4 and TRBJ2-7; 10 bases match TRBD2. J gave up 5 bases and V 0 bases, and 11 bases lay outside the gene matches. The CDR3 length is 17 residues. Germline V gene data show CDR1 as SGHNT and CDR2 as YYREEE (reference sequence). CDR3 protein: CASSLGLAGARGDEQYF. CDR3 in DNA: TGTGCCAGCAGCTTGGGGCTAGCGGGGGCCCGGGGGGACGAGCAGTACTTC.

The rearrangement links TRBV14 to TRBJ2-7, with D possibly TRBD2 on 5 matching bases. Germline CDR1 is SGHDN and CDR2 is FVKESK. The V gene lost 0 bases and the J gene lost 3 bases, with 15 bases spanning the gap. The length of the CDR3 is 16 residues. CDR3 amino acids: CASSQEGYGGNYEQYF. DNA for the CDR3: TGTGCCAGCAGCCAAGAAGGGTACGGAGGAAACTACGAGCAGTACTTC.

The chain carries TRBV9 and TRBJ2-5, with TRBD1 as a possible D gene (5 bases). V was cut by 3 bases and J by 2 bases, with 14 bases left in between. CDR1 and CDR2 (germline): SGDLS, YYNGEE. This CDR3 has 15 amino acids. CDR3 in DNA: TGTGCCAGCAGCGCCCTTATGGGGCCACAAGAGACCCAGTACTTC. Translating it yields CASSALMGPQETQYF.

The V call is TRBV5-4, the J call TRBJ1-2; no clear D. The CDR3 runs 15 residues. Trimming shortened V by 0 bases and J by 7 bases, and 16 bases separated the two germline ends. The germline V gene encodes CDR1 SGHNT and CDR2 YYREEE (reference sequence). As DNA, the CDR3 is TGTGCCAGCAGCTTGGATACGAGCAGGTCTTTTGGCTACACCTTC. Translated: CASSLDTSRSFGYTF.

The chain carries TRBV28 and TRBJ2-6, with D tentatively TRBD1 (6 bases). The CDR3 covers 15 residues. The ends were cut back, 5 bases at V and 3 bases at J, with 11 bases in the middle. Germline V gene data show CDR1 as MDHEN and CDR2 as SYDVKM. The CDR3 nucleotides are TGTGCCAGCAGTCCTGAAGGGGGTGGGGCCAACGTCCTGACTTTC. Translated: CASSPEGGGANVLTF.

The V and J genes are TRBV6-4 and TRBJ2-1, with D tentatively TRBD2 (6 bases). Trimming pared 4 bases from V and 0 bases from J, leaving 10 bases between. Looked up from germline, CDR1 is MRHNA and CDR2 is SNTAGT. The CDR3 is 15 residues long. CDR3 sequence (DNA): TGTGCCAGCAGTGCGGCGGGAACCTCCTACAATGAGCAGTTCTTC. Amino acids: CASSAAGTSYNEQFF.

The chain links TRBV7-8 to TRBJ1-5; 8 bases fit TRBD1. There are 16 residues in the CDR3. The V gene end was trimmed by 5 bases and the J gene end by 4 bases; junction bases not matched to a gene: 10. Germline lookup yields CDR1 SGHVS and CDR2 FQNEAQ. The CDR3 DNA follows: TGTGCCAGCAGCACTGAGACAGGGGCAGTGAATCAGCCCCAGCATTTT. This codes for CASSTETGAVNQPQHF.

The CDR3 protein is CASSVGTGSSYEQYF. CDR3 bases: TGTGCCAGCAGCGTAGGGACAGGGAGCTCCTACGAGCAGTACTTC. V and J are TRBV9 and TRBJ2-7; 8 nucleotides line up with TRBD1. The germline CDR1 and CDR2 sequences are SGDLS and YYNGEE. The CDR3 length is 15 residues. The trim removed 0 bases at V and 0 bases at J, leaving 2 bases unmatched.

The J gene is TRBJ2-2, the V gene TRBV6-5; TRBD2 matches 14 bases. The CDR3 is made up of 15 amino acids. Germline lookup yields CDR1 MNHEY and CDR2 SVGAGI. The trim removed 6 bases at V and 6 bases at J, leaving 3 bases unmatched. CDR3 coding DNA: TGTGCCAGCAGGGGACTAGCGGGAGTGTCCGGGGAGCTGTTTTTT. This codes for CASRGLAGVSGELFF.

The CDR3 loop reads CASSFSQGLAGVDYNEQFF. The CDR3 DNA is TGTGCCAGCAGCTTCAGCCAGGGGCTAGCGGGAGTAGACTACAATGAGCAGTTCTTC. The chain uses TRBV11-3 and TRBJ2-1, with 10 positions matching TRBD2. The V and J ends lost 3 bases and 3 bases, in that order; junction bases with no gene match: 14. Germline loops: CDR1 SGHNT, CDR2 YENEEA. The CDR3 totals 19 residues.

This chain links TRBV27 with TRBJ2-2, with a weak D call TRBD1 (6 bases). The CDR3 has 16 residues. V lost 2 bases, J lost 3 bases, and 13 bases lay in between. CDR1 is MNHEY and CDR2 is SMNVEV in the germline V gene (reference sequence). The CDR3 reads CASSLGWGQDTGELFF. DNA for the CDR3: TGTGCCAGCAGTTTAGGGTGGGGGCAGGACACCGGGGAGCTGTTTTTT.

The CDR3 DNA follows: TGTGCCAGCAGTTCGGGAAATCCAGGTCAGCCCCAGCATTTT. Residues: CASSSGNPGQPQHF. The chain uses TRBV28 and TRBJ1-5; D gene unclear. This CDR3 has 14 residues. Germline V gives CDR1 MDHEN, CDR2 SYDVKM. The V and J ends lost 4 bases and 6 bases respectively, with 13 bases between them.

The chain carries TRBV11-2 and TRBJ2-3, with 8 bases lining up with TRBD2. CDR1 and CDR2 from the germline V gene are SGHAT and FQNNGV. J was trimmed by 6 bases and V by 1 base; bases with no gene match: 15. This CDR3 contains 18 residues. CDR3 sequence: CASSLGVEAGLAGDTQYF. As DNA, the CDR3 is TGTGCCAGCAGCTTAGGGGTCGAGGCTGGACTAGCTGGCGATACGCAGTATTTT. Filled out from reference TRBV11-2 and TRBJ2-3, the complete variable domain reads EAGVAQSPRYKIIEKRQSVAFWCNPISGHATLYWYQQILGQGPKLLIQFQNNGVVDDSQLPKDRFSAERLKGVDSTLKIQPAKLEDSAVYLCASSLGVEAGLAGDTQYFGPGTRLTVL.

This chain links TRBV28 with TRBJ2-5; D remains unclear. V was pared by 1 base and J by 8 bases, with 8 bases between. Germline CDR1 is MDHEN and CDR2 is SYDVKM. The CDR3 covers 12 residues. This CDR3 reads CASSLSLPTQYF. The CDR3 DNA sequence: TGTGCCAGCAGTTTATCCCTTCCTACCCAGTACTTC.

This chain uses TRBV27 with TRBJ2-3, with a weak D call TRBD2 (6 bases). V lost 4 bases and J lost 0, with 11 bases in between. The CDR3 has 15 amino acids. Germline-derived CDR1 and CDR2 are MNHEY and SMNVEV (reference sequence). The CDR3 nucleotides are TGTGCCAGCAGTTCGACTAGAAGTAGCACAGATACGCAGTATTTT. Protein: CASSSTRSSTDTQYF.

DNA for the CDR3: TGTGCCAGCAGCTTTAGATGGGACAGGGATGAGCAGTTCTTC. This sequence encodes CASSFRWDRDEQFF. This chain joins TRBV7-8 and TRBJ2-1, with TRBD1 matching 9 bases. The CDR3 runs 14 residues. The germline V gene encodes CDR1 SGHVS and CDR2 FQNEAQ. The ends lost 3 bases at V and 8 bases at J; junction bases unmatched: 5.

J is TRBJ1-1 and V is TRBV5-1; TRBD1 is a possible D gene (5 bases). V gave up 0 bases and J gave up 8 bases, with 11 bases separating them. The CDR3 sequence is 13 residues long. CDR1 and CDR2 (germline): SGHRS, YFSETQ. CDR3 amino acids: CASSLEGIGEAFF. The CDR3 DNA is TGCGCCAGCAGCTTGGAGGGGATCGGCGAAGCTTTCTTT.

The genes are TRBV7-2 and TRBJ2-1; the match to TRBD2 covers 7 bases. Germline values: CDR1 SGHTA, CDR2 FQGNSA. With 3 bases clipped from V and 0 bases from J, the junction kept 5 bases outside the gene matches. The CDR3 has 16 amino acids. CDR3 nucleotides: TGTGCCAGCAGCTTCACTAGCGTCAGCTCCTACAATGAGCAGTTCTTC. This encodes CASSFTSVSSYNEQFF.

The chain combines TRBV11-2 with TRBJ1-3; D possibly corresponds to TRBD1 (6 bases). This CDR3 is built from 15 residues. V dropped 2 bases and J dropped 4 bases, with 12 bases sitting between them. Germline assignment: CDR1 SGHAT and CDR2 FQNNGV. The CDR3 loop reads CASSLSYRAGNTIYF. CDR3 DNA sequence: TGTGCCAGCAGCTTAAGCTACAGGGCCGGAAACACCATATATTTT.

V is TRBV10-2 and J is TRBJ2-5, with 12 bases lining up with TRBD2. CDR1 WSHSY and CDR2 SAAADI come from the germline V gene. Unmatched junction bases numbered 6, after V lost 6 bases and J lost 4 bases. This CDR3 is built from 15 residues. The CDR3 sequence: CASRRTSGIPETQYF. The CDR3 DNA reads as TGCGCCAGCAGAAGGACTAGCGGGATACCAGAGACCCAGTACTTC.